This T cell receptor (beta chain) was documented in a study of cytomegalovirus exposure and HLA in healthy donors. Study-wide background: Out of 150 million to 200 million T cells, an earlier analysis found about 120 million unique TCR beta sequences in total. General study points: Among TCR beta chains of equal frequency, HLA-associated ones were more clonally expanded in a later analysis.

PCR involved 60 Vbeta and 13 Jbeta primers. TCRdb keeps only in-frame clones here, not all; method: immunoSEQ multiplex PCR. The data hold fewer than 350,000 clones, with 80% to 90% observed a single time. Notes on this clone: Its target is not known.

This clonotype was obtained from a woman under 30 in good health and CMV-seronegative. Material for sequencing was PBMCs.

This CDR3 is CASSASPGQGDSPLHF. CDR3 nucleotide sequence: TGCGCCAGCAGCGCCTCTCCGGGACAGGGCGATTCACCCCTCCACTTT. The V gene is TRBV5-1, the J gene TRBJ1-6, with 9 bases aligning to TRBD1. Per the germline V gene, CDR1 is SGHRS and CDR2 is YFSETQ. The length of the CDR3 is 16 residues. The V segment lost 4 bases and the J segment 8 bases; nucleotides outside the gene matches: 10.